Below, 25 T cell receptor beta chains from the same sample are listed, as sequenced in a study of blood T cells in healthy people across ages. For the second PCR, which ran for roughly 6 to 12 cycles, a sample-barcoded 5' primer and a J-beta primer mix were used. TCRdb passed the 5' RACE reads through MiXCR, listing each CDR3 protein once. The repertoire holds hundreds of thousands of distinct CDR3 sequences, with 44% as singletons. The source material was blood. The receptors originated from a man aged 55 to 70 in good health.

In this sample, this clonotype turned up a few times. The chain couples TRBV5-1 to TRBJ2-1; 11 positions agree with TRBD2. The V and J ends lost 0 bases and 4 bases, in that order; junction bases with no gene match: 6. This CDR3 comprises 17 residues. From germline, CDR1 is SGHRS and CDR2 YFSETQ. CDR3 nucleotides: TGCGCCAGCAGCTTGGGGAGCGGGACTAGCGGATACAATGAGCAGTTCTTC. Amino acid sequence: CASSLGSGTSGYNEQFF.

The table lists this clonotype with a count of one. The rearrangement uses TRBV5-6 and TRBJ2-3; D is uncertain. CDR3 length: 11 residues. Germline V gene sequence: CDR1 SGHDT, CDR2 YYEEEE. V was trimmed by 1 base and J by 6 bases, leaving 3 bases between them. Here the CDR3 DNA reads TGTGCCAGCAGCTTGTATGATACGCAGTATTTT. It encodes CASSLYDTQYF.

The table lists this clonotype with a few counts. The J gene is TRBJ2-1, the V gene TRBV18; 8 positions agree with TRBD1. With V trimmed by 0 bases and J by 3 bases, 7 bases remained unmatched. This CDR3 spans 17 amino acids. Germline V CDR1 and CDR2: KGHSH, LQKENI. The chain's CDR3 is CASSPPSVGQGYNEQFF. Here the CDR3 DNA reads TGTGCCAGCTCACCACCCTCCGTCGGACAGGGCTACAATGAGCAGTTCTTC.

The rearrangement uses TRBV5-6 and TRBJ2-5; 7 bases match TRBD1. CDR1 SGHDT and CDR2 YYEEEE come from the germline V gene. The V segment lost 1 base and the J segment 5 bases; nucleotides outside the gene matches: 8. This CDR3 has 15 amino acids. CDR3 region: CASSLIPTGLETQYF. In DNA form, the CDR3 reads TGTGCCAGCAGCTTGATTCCGACAGGGTTGGAGACCCAGTACTTC.

This clonotype was found a few times. The chain has TRBV20-1 and TRBJ1-1, with D hard to call. Germline V gene data show CDR1 as DFQATT and CDR2 as SNEGSKA (reference sequence). The CDR3 has 14 amino acids. Trimming left V 3 bases short and J 1 base short, with 12 bases between. CDR3 bases: TGCAGTGCTAGTTCCGGCAACAAGAACACTGAAGCTTTCTTT. Protein: CSASSGNKNTEAFF.

The J gene is TRBJ2-4, the V gene TRBV20-1; 8 nucleotides align to TRBD2. The J call may not be correct, given that the DNA end is closer to TRBJ2-7. CDR3 size: 14 residues. CDR1 and CDR2 (germline): DFQATT, SNEGSKA (reference sequence). CDR3 sequence (DNA): TGCAGTACACACCGCGGGGGGCCCAGGAACGAGCAGTACTTC. This gives the protein CSTHRGGPRNEQYF.

This chain links TRBV20-1 with TRBJ2-3; 9 nucleotides align to TRBD1. The ends lost 0 bases at V and 3 bases at J; junction bases unmatched: 13. The CDR3 runs to 18 residues. The germline V gene has CDR1 DFQATT and CDR2 SNEGSKA (reference sequence). The CDR3 region has the DNA TGCAGTGCTAGAGATCTCGGAACCGGGACAGGGTTAACAGATACGCAGTATTTT. Amino acids: CSARDLGTGTGLTDTQYF.

The CDR3 sequence is CASSHSGVDGYTF. As DNA, the CDR3 is TGTGCCAGCAGCCACTCAGGGGTCGATGGCTACACCTTC. The V and J genes are TRBV3-1 and TRBJ1-2; TRBD1 might be the D (6 bases). Trimming shortened V by 3 bases and J by 6 bases, and 11 bases separated the two germline ends. The V gene's germline CDR1 is LGHDT and CDR2 YNNKEL (reference sequence). This CDR3 contains 13 residues.

J is TRBJ1-5 and V is TRBV30; D is unclear. This CDR3 comprises 15 residues. The germline gives CDR1 GTSNPN, CDR2 SVGIG (reference sequence). V lost 5 bases to trimming and J lost 11 bases, with 25 bases between them. CDR3: CAWGPPDFREAAQHF. The CDR3 DNA follows: TGTGCCTGGGGCCCCCCGGACTTTCGGGAAGCAGCCCAGCATTTT.

This chain connects TRBV5-1 to TRBJ2-7, with TRBD2 as a possible D gene (6 bases). Trimming cost V 2 bases and J 3 bases, with 15 bases left between them. The V gene's germline CDR1 is SGHRS and CDR2 YFSETQ. This CDR3 contains 15 residues. DNA of the CDR3: TGCGCCAGCAGCTTACCTGGGGAGGACCTCTACGAGCAGTACTTC. Its protein product is CASSLPGEDLYEQYF.

V is TRBV6-6 and J is TRBJ1-6; D unclear. The CDR3 totals 14 residues. Germline CDR1 reads MNHNY; CDR2 reads SVGAGI (reference sequence). V lost 0 bases and J 11 bases, leaving 11 bases between the germline ends. The CDR3 DNA reads TGTGCCAGCAGTTACTCAGAGGGTTTAGCACCCCTCCACTTT. Translated: CASSYSEGLAPLHF.

Points on this clonotype: A read error may be the cause here, since a much bigger clone is one base away. The V call is TRBV27, the J call TRBJ1-6; 9 bases agree with TRBD1. The V segment lost 5 bases and the J segment 7 bases; nucleotides outside the gene matches: 3. In germline, CDR1 is MNHEY, CDR2 SMNVEV (reference sequence). The CDR3 contains 14 residues. CDR3 protein: CASSIGQGNSPLHF. CDR3 in DNA: TGTGCCAGCAGTATCGGACAGGGGAATTCACCCCTCCACTTT.

This clonotype occurred a few times. The chain links TRBV2 to TRBJ2-4; weak D call: TRBD1 (6 bases). Deletions cut 1 base from V and 0 bases from J, with 13 bases between. The CDR3 runs 17 residues. CDR1 and CDR2 from the germline V gene are SNHLY and FYNNEI. The CDR3 nucleotides are TGTGCCAGCAGTGAAGGGACAGCCGCCCTAGCCAAAAACATTCAGTACTTC. This translates into CASSEGTAALAKNIQYF.

Only a few counts were recorded for this clonotype. The V and J genes are TRBV5-4 and TRBJ2-5, with 12 bases aligning to TRBD2. The CDR3 is 14 residues long. V lost 8 bases to trimming and J lost 2 bases; unmatched junction nucleotides: 4. CDR1 and CDR2 from the germline V gene are SGHNT and YYREEE (reference sequence). As DNA, the CDR3 is TGTGCCAGTACACTAGCGGGGGGACAAGAGACCCAGTACTTC. Residues: CASTLAGGQETQYF.

The chain combines TRBV5-1 with TRBJ1-1, with TRBD1 matching 8 bases. Germline V gene data show CDR1 as SGHRS and CDR2 as YFSETQ. Trimming cost V 4 bases and J 9 bases; bases outside gene matches: 14. The CDR3 loop spans 15 amino acids. CDR3 nucleotides: TGCGCCAGCAGCCCCTATGGTCAAGGGACAGGCCAAGCTTTCTTT. Amino acids: CASSPYGQGTGQAFF. Looking up the rest from reference TRBV5-1 and TRBJ1-1 gives the full variable domain: KAGVTQTPRYLIKTRGQQVTLSCSPISGHRSVSWYQQTPGQGLQFLFEYFSETQRNKGNFPGRFSGRQFSNSRSEMNVSTLELGDSALYLCASSPYGQGTGQAFFGQGTRLTVV.

The chain uses TRBV12-3 or TRBV12-4 and TRBJ2-3, with 13 bases that match TRBD2. J lost 6 bases, V lost 6 bases, and 6 bases had no gene match. The CDR3 totals 15 residues. This CDR3 reads CASRHQTSGRDTQYF. In DNA, the CDR3 is TGTGCCAGCAGACATCAGACTAGCGGGAGGGATACGCAGTATTTT.

This clonotype was observed a handful of times. This may come from a read error, since a much larger clone is one base off. This sequence joins TRBV27 and TRBJ2-7; D is uncertain. CDR3 length: 14 amino acids. Germline-derived CDR1 and CDR2 are MNHEY and SMNVEV (reference sequence). Trimming took off 5 bases at V and 7 bases at J, with 18 bases between the two ends. CDR3 in DNA: TGTGCCAGCAGTGTAAGGTCAAGCTTCCCGGAGCAGTACTTC. Protein product: CASSVRSSFPEQYF.

In its sample, this clonotype was seen a few times. Relative to the germline gene, one junction end is altered; a read error may explain this. The chain links TRBV7-2 to TRBJ2-3, with 9 nucleotides matching TRBD2. The CDR3 length is 15 residues. Germline lookup yields CDR1 SGHTA and CDR2 FQGNSA. This chain's CDR3 is CASSLGGGAADTQYF. The CDR3 DNA follows: TGTGCCAGCAGTTTAGGCGGGGGGGCTGCAGATACGCAGTATTTT.

The gene calls are TRBV9 and TRBJ2-1, with 8 positions matching TRBD2. J gave up 12 bases and V 1 base, and 6 bases lay outside the gene matches. Germline CDR1 reads SGDLS; CDR2 reads YYNGEE. This CDR3 is built from 13 residues. The CDR3 DNA is TGTGCCAGCAGCGTAATAGCGGGGCGAGTGCAGTTCTTC. This sequence encodes CASSVIAGRVQFF.

The chain is built from TRBV27 and TRBJ1-5, with a tentative D call TRBD1 (5 bases). The germline V gene encodes CDR1 MNHEY and CDR2 SMNVEV (reference sequence). The CDR3 totals 14 residues. V lost 5 bases and J lost 2, with 10 bases in between. The CDR3 spells CASSRREGNQPQHF. The CDR3 DNA reads as TGTGCCAGCAGTCGCAGGGAGGGCAATCAGCCCCAGCATTTT.

The chain joins TRBV28 to TRBJ2-2; TRBD1 agrees at 9 bases. The junction had 8 bases not matched to a gene; V was cut back by 2 bases and J by 7 bases. The CDR3 runs to 16 residues. Germline V gene lookup returns CDR1 MDHEN and CDR2 SYDVKM. DNA of the CDR3: TGTGCCAGCAGTTTAAGCACGGGACAGGGCGTCGGGGAGCTGTTTTTT. Protein product: CASSLSTGQGVGELFF.

The chain has TRBV7-2 and TRBJ2-1; a weak D match, TRBD1 (5 bases). V was cut by 8 bases and J by 8 bases, with 16 bases left in between. CDR1 is SGHTA, CDR2 FQGNSA, per germline. The CDR3 runs to 13 residues. CDR3 protein: CASGASIRDEQFF. The CDR3 region has the DNA TGTGCCAGCGGGGCTAGTATTAGGGATGAGCAGTTCTTC. The complete variable domain, with remaining parts taken from reference TRBV7-2 and TRBJ2-1, reads GAGVSQSPSNKVTEKGKDVELRCDPISGHTALYWYRQSLGQGLEFLIYFQGNSAPDKSGLPSDRFSAERTGGSVSTLTIQRTQQEDSAVYLCASGASIRDEQFFGPGTRLTVL.

The V call is TRBV6-5, the J call TRBJ2-2, with TRBD1 identical over 9 bases. V lost 6 bases, J lost 1 base, and 3 bases stayed unmatched. CDR1 and CDR2 (germline): MNHEY, SVGAGI. The CDR3 has 15 residues. In nucleotides, the CDR3 is TGTGCCAGCAGACGGACAGGGGTGAACACCGGGGAGCTGTTTTTT. Its translation: CASRRTGVNTGELFF.

This chain uses TRBV28 with TRBJ2-7, with D maybe TRBD1 (6 bases). Between the trimmed V and J ends, which lost 5 bases and 0 bases, there was a span of 14 bases. The CDR3 spans 15 residues. Germline-derived CDR1 and CDR2 are MDHEN and SYDVKM. The CDR3: CASSKQQGFSYEQYF. The CDR3 region has the DNA TGTGCCAGCAGTAAACAACAGGGATTCTCCTACGAGCAGTACTTC.

This clonotype has a single count. The V call is TRBV14, the J call TRBJ1-4; D unclear. The CDR3 consists of 15 residues. Trimming shortened V by 7 bases and J by 8 bases, and 20 bases separated the two germline ends. Germline loops: CDR1 SGHDN, CDR2 FVKESK. The CDR3 spells CASNRPGSGSEKLFF. For the CDR3, the DNA is TGTGCCAGCAACCGGCCCGGGTCTGGATCGGAAAAACTGTTTTTT. Combining the CDR3 with reference TRBV14 and TRBJ1-4 gives the whole variable domain EAGVTQFPSHSVIEKGQTVTLRCDPISGHDNLYWYRRVMGKEIKFLLHFVKESKQDESGMPNNRFLAERTGGTYSTLKVQPAELEDSGVYFCASNRPGSGSEKLFFGSGTQLSVL.